A selection of T cell receptor beta chains follows, all from one sample in a study of shared clonotypes between healthy human individuals. Sequencing was performed with immunoSEQ multiplex PCR; in TCRdb, only in-frame clones are kept and a portion is missing. The sample lists 2 million to 3 million clones; 90% to 95% were seen once. The specimen sequenced was naive CD4+ T cells from PBMCs. These TCRs come from a man younger than 30 in good health. Some clones in this sample may be carry-over from other donors' samples. CDR3s include the opening cysteine and the closing phenylalanine or tryptophan. D genes are given only for firm matches. A clone size is listed for some rows: how often the clone was seen (once, few, many), or a class if it is expanded.

clone size: -
V gene: TRBV5-1
J gene: TRBJ1-1
D gene: -
CDR3 DNA: TGCGCCAGCAGCTTGGTCGTGGGCAGGGAGGGTGAAGCTTTCTTT
CDR3 protein: CASSLVVGREGEAFF

clone size: -
V gene: TRBV18
J gene: TRBJ1-3
D gene: -
CDR3 DNA: TGTGCCAGCTCACCATCAATCCTCTCTGGAAACACCATATATTTT
CDR3 protein: CASSPSILSGNTIYF

clone size: -
V gene: TRBV7-9
J gene: TRBJ2-7
D gene: -
CDR3 DNA: TGTGCCAGCAGCAGACCCCCGTATGAGCAGTACTTC
CDR3 protein: CASSRPPYEQYF

clone size: -
V gene: TRBV5-4
J gene: TRBJ2-7
D gene: TRBD1
CDR3 DNA: TGTGCCAGCAGCTTGGCAGGGGGCAGGACCTACGAGCAGTACTTC
CDR3 protein: CASSLAGGRTYEQYF

clone size: -
V gene: TRBV29-1
J gene: TRBJ2-7
D gene: -
CDR3 DNA: TGCAGCTATGTCCAGGGGCAGCCCTCCTACGAGCAGTACTTC
CDR3 protein: CSYVQGQPSYEQYF

clone size: -
V gene: TRBV2
J gene: TRBJ2-6
D gene: -
CDR3 DNA: TGTGCCAGCGGGCACAGGGCCTCAGGGGGGGCCAACGTCCTGACTTTC
CDR3 protein: CASGHRASGGANVLTF

clone size: -
V gene: TRBV5-4
J gene: TRBJ1-4
D gene: -
CDR3 DNA: TGTGCCAGCAGACGGGACACCGAAGAGGGAAAACTGTTTTTT
CDR3 protein: CASRRDTEEGKLFF

clone size: -
V gene: TRBV6-1
J gene: TRBJ1-5
D gene: -
CDR3 DNA: TGTGCCAGCAGTGAAGTAGGGGGGAAAGGCCAGCCCCAGCATTTT
CDR3 protein: CASSEVGGKGQPQHF

clone size: -
V gene: TRBV16
J gene: TRBJ2-2
D gene: -
CDR3 DNA: TGTGCCAGCAGCCCCGCGAGGGACCCCGGGGAGCTGTTTTTT
CDR3 protein: CASSPARDPGELFF

clone size: few
V gene: TRBV5-8
J gene: TRBJ2-5
D gene: -
CDR3 DNA: TGTGCCAGCAGGTCCCCGGGCCGGGAGACCCAGTACTTC
CDR3 protein: CASRSPGRETQYF

clone size: -
V gene: TRBV5-5
J gene: TRBJ2-2
D gene: -
CDR3 DNA: TGTGCCAGCAGCTTGCAGGGGTTATTTACCGGGGAGCTGTTTTTT
CDR3 protein: CASSLQGLFTGELFF

clone size: -
V gene: TRBV7-3
J gene: TRBJ1-5
D gene: TRBD1
CDR3 DNA: TGTGCCAGCAGGTCCGGACAGGGCAATCAGCCCCAGCATTTT
CDR3 protein: CASRSGQGNQPQHF

clone size: -
V gene: TRBV27
J gene: TRBJ2-2
D gene: -
CDR3 DNA: TGTGCCAGCAGTCTTGGTCGGACAGTCACCGGGGAGCTGTTTTTT
CDR3 protein: CASSLGRTVTGELFF

clone size: -
V gene: TRBV30
J gene: TRBJ2-5
D gene: TRBD2
CDR3 DNA: TGTGCCTGGAGTTGGGCGGGGGGGATCGAGACCCAGTACTTC
CDR3 protein: CAWSWAGGIETQYF

clone size: -
V gene: TRBV7-2
J gene: TRBJ1-4
D gene: -
CDR3 DNA: TGTGCCAGCAGCTTATTATTTCAGGAAAAACTGTTTTTT
CDR3 protein: CASSLLFQEKLFF

clone size: -
V gene: TRBV27
J gene: TRBJ1-1
D gene: -
CDR3 DNA: TGTGCCAGCAGCCTCAATCCCGGGGGCACTGAAGCTTTCTTT
CDR3 protein: CASSLNPGGTEAFF

clone size: -
V gene: TRBV5-1
J gene: TRBJ2-5
D gene: TRBD2
CDR3 DNA: TGCGCCAGCAGCTTGGGACTAGCGTCGATCCAAGAGACCCAGTACTTC
CDR3 protein: CASSLGLASIQETQYF

clone size: -
V gene: TRBV28
J gene: TRBJ1-5
D gene: -
CDR3 DNA: TGTGCCAGCAGCTCAGATCAGCCCCAGCATTTT
CDR3 protein: CASSSDQPQHF

clone size: -
V gene: TRBV6-5
J gene: TRBJ2-5
D gene: TRBD1
CDR3 DNA: TGTGCCAGCAGTTACTCCGGAGGACAGGGGGTGATGACCCAGTACTTC
CDR3 protein: CASSYSGGQGVMTQYF

clone size: -
V gene: TRBV2
J gene: TRBJ1-1
D gene: -
CDR3 DNA: TGTGCCAGCAGTATTCGGACTCCTGGCACCAACACTGAAGCTTTCTTT
CDR3 protein: CASSIRTPGTNTEAFF

clone size: -
V gene: TRBV5-4
J gene: TRBJ2-7
D gene: TRBD1
CDR3 DNA: TGTGCCAGCAGAGAAAAGGGACAGAGCTACGAGCAGTACTTC
CDR3 protein: CASREKGQSYEQYF

clone size: -
V gene: TRBV30
J gene: TRBJ1-6
D gene: TRBD1
CDR3 DNA: TGTGCCTGGACTTTCCCCAGACAGGGTTATAATTCACCCCTCCACTTT
CDR3 protein: CAWTFPRQGYNSPLHF

clone size: -
V gene: TRBV23-1
J gene: TRBJ2-7
D gene: -
CDR3 DNA: TGCGCCAGCGCCGGGACGCCCCAGGGTTACGAGCAGTACTTC
CDR3 protein: CASAGTPQGYEQYF

clone size: few
V gene: TRBV7-9
J gene: TRBJ1-2
D gene: -
CDR3 DNA: TGTGCCAGCTCAGGACCCCTTTATGGCTACACCTTC
CDR3 protein: CASSGPLYGYTF

clone size: -
V gene: TRBV28
J gene: TRBJ2-7
D gene: -
CDR3 DNA: TGTGCCAGCAGCAGGGGAAGCTCCTACGAGCAGTACTTC
CDR3 protein: CASSRGSSYEQYF

clone size: -
V gene: TRBV18
J gene: TRBJ2-5
D gene: -
CDR3 DNA: TGTGCCAGCTCACCTCCCCTGGGCGTGGAGACCCAGTACTTC
CDR3 protein: CASSPPLGVETQYF

clone size: -
V gene: TRBV7-7
J gene: TRBJ2-1
D gene: -
CDR3 DNA: TGTGCCAGCAGCTTAGAAGGGGGTGAGCAGTTCTTC
CDR3 protein: CASSLEGGEQFF

clone size: -
V gene: TRBV4-1
J gene: TRBJ2-7
D gene: TRBD2
CDR3 DNA: TGCGCCAGCAGCCGGGGGGGGACTAGCGGGATCTACGAGCAGTACTTC
CDR3 protein: CASSRGGTSGIYEQYF

clone size: -
V gene: TRBV11-3
J gene: TRBJ2-1
D gene: TRBD2
CDR3 DNA: TGTGCCAGCAGCTTAAGACTAGCGTACCTCTACAATGAGCAGTTCTTC
CDR3 protein: CASSLRLAYLYNEQFF

clone size: -
V gene: TRBV30
J gene: TRBJ2-7
D gene: -
CDR3 DNA: TGTGCCTGGAGTCCGGGGATTTACGAGCAGTACTTC
CDR3 protein: CAWSPGIYEQYF

clone size: -
V gene: TRBV5-1
J gene: TRBJ2-7
D gene: TRBD2
CDR3 DNA: TGCGCCAGCAGCTTGGATAGCGGGATGGGGGAGCAGTACTTC
CDR3 protein: CASSLDSGMGEQYF

clone size: -
V gene: TRBV10-2
J gene: TRBJ1-2
D gene: TRBD1
CDR3 DNA: TGCGCCAGCAGTGCCGGGACAGGAGCTGGCTACACCTTC
CDR3 protein: CASSAGTGAGYTF

clone size: -
V gene: TRBV18
J gene: TRBJ2-3
D gene: TRBD1
CDR3 DNA: TGTGCCAGCTCACCCTGGGACAGGGGGCGCCCAGATACGCAGTATTTT
CDR3 protein: CASSPWDRGRPDTQYF

clone size: -
V gene: TRBV5-1
J gene: TRBJ2-1
D gene: -
CDR3 DNA: TGCGCCAGCAGCCCGGACAACTACAATGAGCAGTTCTTC
CDR3 protein: CASSPDNYNEQFF

clone size: -
V gene: TRBV29-1
J gene: TRBJ2-3
D gene: TRBD2
CDR3 DNA: TGCAGCGTTGAAGATCGTCTGGGGTCGACTAGCGGGATTCAAGATACGCAGTATTTT
CDR3 protein: CSVEDRLGSTSGIQDTQYF

clone size: -
V gene: TRBV6-5
J gene: TRBJ2-7
D gene: -
CDR3 DNA: TGTGCCAGCATTTCCCCCGTCTTGTACGAGCAGTACTTC
CDR3 protein: CASISPVLYEQYF

clone size: -
V gene: TRBV28
J gene: TRBJ2-7
D gene: -
CDR3 DNA: TGTGCCAGCAGCGAGGAACGCTACGAGCAGTACTTC
CDR3 protein: CASSEERYEQYF

clone size: -
V gene: TRBV14
J gene: TRBJ2-1
D gene: -
CDR3 DNA: TGTGCCAGCAGCCAAGGAGAGGGGACCTACAATGAGCAGTTCTTC
CDR3 protein: CASSQGEGTYNEQFF

clone size: -
V gene: TRBV19
J gene: TRBJ1-4
D gene: -
CDR3 DNA: TGTGCCAGTAGTCGGGGACTGGGAGCGCCGGATGAAAAACTGTTTTTT
CDR3 protein: CASSRGLGAPDEKLFF

clone size: -
V gene: TRBV7-6
J gene: TRBJ2-1
D gene: -
CDR3 DNA: TGTGCCAGCAGCTCACGGTTCAAAGCGGACTACAATGAGCAGTTCTTC
CDR3 protein: CASSSRFKADYNEQFF

clone size: -
V gene: TRBV14
J gene: TRBJ2-2
D gene: -
CDR3 DNA: TGTGCCAGCAGCCGCGGTCACAGAGGGGTTACCGGGGAGCTGTTTTTT
CDR3 protein: CASSRGHRGVTGELFF

clone size: -
V gene: TRBV7-3
J gene: TRBJ2-5
D gene: TRBD1
CDR3 DNA: TGTGCCAGCAGCCGGACAGGCCCCGGGGAGACCCAGTACTTC
CDR3 protein: CASSRTGPGETQYF

clone size: -
V gene: TRBV5-4
J gene: TRBJ1-4
D gene: -
CDR3 DNA: TGTGCCAGCAGCTCGCGACAGGCGGTTAATGAAAAACTGTTTTTT
CDR3 protein: CASSSRQAVNEKLFF

clone size: -
V gene: TRBV15
J gene: TRBJ2-6
D gene: -
CDR3 DNA: TGTGCCACCAGCCGATCGGCCAGCTCTGGGGCCAACGTCCTGACTTTC
CDR3 protein: CATSRSASSGANVLTF

clone size: once
V gene: TRBV5-1
J gene: TRBJ2-4
D gene: TRBD1
CDR3 DNA: TGCGCCAGCAGCTTAGACTCCCGACAGGGGGCCGGGGACATTCAGTACTTC
CDR3 protein: CASSLDSRQGAGDIQYF